The present entry profiles one TCR beta chain with its context. This CDR3 is also generated by other DNA sequences in the sample. Sequencing was performed with immunoSEQ multiplex PCR; in TCRdb, only in-frame clones are kept and a portion is missing. The data show about 1.9 million clones, 93% seen once. This CDR3 spans 14 amino acids. In germline, CDR1 is MNHEY, CDR2 SMNVEV (reference sequence). The V and J ends lost 2 bases and 5 bases, in that order; junction bases with no gene match: 5. The data are from a study of shared clonotypes between healthy human individuals. Naive CD8 isolation took CD45RO-negative cells positively selected for CCR7 and excluded terminally differentiated effector memory CD45RA+ cells.

This TCR came from a man younger than 35 in good health. Some clones in this sample may be carry-over from other donors' samples. Sequenced: naive CD8+ T cells from PBMCs. This sequence joins TRBV27 and TRBJ2-7, with 8 bases fitting TRBD1. DNA of the CDR3: TGTGCCAGCAGTTTAGGACAGGGAATCAACGAGCAGTACTTC. Encoded protein: CASSLGQGINEQYF.